This T cell receptor (beta chain) comes out of a study of shared clonotypes between healthy human individuals. CD8 cells regarded as naive lacked CD45RO, were positively chosen for CCR7, and omitted terminally differentiated effector memory CD45RA+ cells. Donors comprised healthy HIV-negative adults lacking recent acute infections or vaccinations. Regarding this clone: What it recognizes is unknown.

The genomic DNA of each subset was split evenly across several immunoSEQ plates. As originally analysed: Filtering differed for immunoSEQ, which gave only junction sequences without quality scores. The repertoire was sequenced with immunoSEQ multiplex PCR; TCRdb's copy has only in-frame clones and lacks some. V and J calls and clone size are given by that table; D and trimming were obtained from the DNA. The sample consists of approximately 1.9 million clones, around 95% of them appearing once. There are 16 residues in the CDR3. The V gene end was trimmed by 4 bases and the J gene end by 5 bases; junction bases not matched to a gene: 15. Germline assignment: CDR1 SGHRS and CDR2 YFSETQ. Study observations and caveats: Few donors restricted represented genetic and exposure-history diversity.

The J gene is TRBJ2-7, the V gene TRBV5-1, with TRBD1 matching over 7 bases. Input material: naive CD8+ T cells from PBMCs. The TCR originated in a man in his late teens or twenties in good health. Some clones in this sample may be carry-over from other donors' samples. The CDR3 bases are TGCGCCAGCAGCATAGGACAGGTAGCGACCCTCCACGAGCAGTACTTC. Amino acids: CASSIGQVATLHEQYF.